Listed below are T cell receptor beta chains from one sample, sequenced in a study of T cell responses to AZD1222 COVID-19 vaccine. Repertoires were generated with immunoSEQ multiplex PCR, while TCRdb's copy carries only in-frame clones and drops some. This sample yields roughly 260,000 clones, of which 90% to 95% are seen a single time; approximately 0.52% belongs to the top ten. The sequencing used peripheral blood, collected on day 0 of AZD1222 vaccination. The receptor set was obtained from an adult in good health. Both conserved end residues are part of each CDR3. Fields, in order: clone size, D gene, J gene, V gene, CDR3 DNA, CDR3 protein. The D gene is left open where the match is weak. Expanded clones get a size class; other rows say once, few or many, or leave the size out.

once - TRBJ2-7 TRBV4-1 TGCGCCAGCAGCCAATTCCCAGGGGAAAGCTCCTACGAGCAGTACTTC CASSQFPGESSYEQYF
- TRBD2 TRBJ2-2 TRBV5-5 TGTGCCAGCAGCTTGGGGGCGGGAGTTGGGGAGCTGTTTTTT CASSLGAGVGELFF
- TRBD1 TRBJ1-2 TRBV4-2 TGTGCCAGCAGCCTCACTCCGGGACAGGGGGACTATGGCTACACCTTC CASSLTPGQGDYGYTF
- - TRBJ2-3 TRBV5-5 TGTGCCAGCATCACACTCTCGGGGGCGGTTTCTGATACGCAGTATTTT CASITLSGAVSDTQYF
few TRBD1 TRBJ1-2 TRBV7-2 TGTGCCAGCAGCCTAGGACAGGGTAATGGCTACACCTTC CASSLGQGNGYTF
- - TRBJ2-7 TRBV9 TGTGCCAGCAGCTCCGGGACATCGCTCTACGAGCAGTACTTC CASSSGTSLYEQYF
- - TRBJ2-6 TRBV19 TGTGCCAGTAGTATCTGGGGACATTACAGGCTAGGGGCCAACGTCCTGACTTTC CASSIWGHYRLGANVLTF
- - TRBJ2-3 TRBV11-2 TGTGCCAGCAGCCACGAGGGTAGCACAGATACGCAGTATTTT CASSHEGSTDTQYF
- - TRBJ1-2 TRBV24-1 TGTGCCACCAGTTCTGGGGGCGACTATGGCTACACCTTC CATSSGGDYGYTF
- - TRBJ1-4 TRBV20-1 TGCAGTGCTCAAAGGGGGGAAAAACTGTTTTTT CSAQRGEKLFF
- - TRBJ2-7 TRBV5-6 TGTGCCAGCAGCTTGGGCCTGACGTCTTTGAACTACGAGCAGTACTTC CASSLGLTSLNYEQYF
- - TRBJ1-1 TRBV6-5 TGTGCCAGCAGTTACGGAACAGCCACTGAAGCTTTCTTT CASSYGTATEAFF
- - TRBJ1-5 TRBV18 TGTGCCAGCTCACCACAGGCTACTCCACCCTGGGAGCCCCAGCATTTT CASSPQATPPWEPQHF
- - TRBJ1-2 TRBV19 TGTGCCAGTAGTATCCTGAACTATGGCTACACCTTC CASSILNYGYTF
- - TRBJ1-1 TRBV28 TGTGCCAGCATAACGAACGGGATGAACACTGAAGCTTTCTTT CASITNGMNTEAFF
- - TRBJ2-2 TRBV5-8 TGTGCCAGCAGCTCCTGGGGGATCACCGGGGAGCTGTTTTTT CASSSWGITGELFF
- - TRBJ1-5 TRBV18 TGTGCCAGCTCACGAGTGGGCGGTGGTGGAAATCAGCCCCAGCATTTT CASSRVGGGGNQPQHF
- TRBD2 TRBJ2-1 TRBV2 TGTGCCAGCAGTGAAGCCGGGGGGATCTCCTACAATGAGCAGTTCTTC CASSEAGGISYNEQFF
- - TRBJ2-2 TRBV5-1 TGCGCCAGCAGCCCCCTCCAAGGCACCGGGGAGCTGTTTTTT CASSPLQGTGELFF
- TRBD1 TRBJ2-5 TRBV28 TGTGCCAGCAGTTTTACAGGGGGCACGGGGACCCAGTACTTC CASSFTGGTGTQYF
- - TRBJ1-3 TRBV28 TGTGCCAGCGGCATGCAGGATAACTCTGGAAACACCATATATTTT CASGMQDNSGNTIYF
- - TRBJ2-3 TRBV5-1 TGCGCCAGCAGCTTGGGCAGTAGCACAGATACGCAGTATTTT CASSLGSSTDTQYF
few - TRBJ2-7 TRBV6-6 TGTGCCAGCAGTCCCCCTGGGACTTTAGAGGGCGAGCAGTACTTC CASSPPGTLEGEQYF
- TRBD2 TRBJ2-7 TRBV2 TGTGCCAGCAGTATTCGACTAGCGGGGGGCGGTAACGAGCAGTACTTC CASSIRLAGGGNEQYF